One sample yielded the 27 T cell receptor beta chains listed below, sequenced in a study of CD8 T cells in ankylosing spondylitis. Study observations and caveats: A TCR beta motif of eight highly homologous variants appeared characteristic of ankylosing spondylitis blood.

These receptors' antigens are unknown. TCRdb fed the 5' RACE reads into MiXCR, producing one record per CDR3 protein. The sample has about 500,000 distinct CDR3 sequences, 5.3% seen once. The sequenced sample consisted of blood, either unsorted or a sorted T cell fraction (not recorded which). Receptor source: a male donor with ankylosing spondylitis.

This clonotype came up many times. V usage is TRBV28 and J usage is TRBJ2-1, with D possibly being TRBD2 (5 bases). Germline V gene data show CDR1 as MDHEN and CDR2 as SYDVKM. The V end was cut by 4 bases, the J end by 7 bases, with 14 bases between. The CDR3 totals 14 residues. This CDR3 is CASSSPMEVNEQFF. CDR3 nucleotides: TGTGCCAGCAGTTCCCCCATGGAGGTTAATGAGCAGTTCTTC.

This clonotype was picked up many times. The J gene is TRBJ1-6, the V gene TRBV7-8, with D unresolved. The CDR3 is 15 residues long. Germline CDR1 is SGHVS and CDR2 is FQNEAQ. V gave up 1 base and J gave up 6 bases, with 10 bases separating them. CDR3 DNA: TGTGCCAGCAGCTTAGGAGAGGGCGGTAATTCACCCCTCCACTTT. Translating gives CASSLGEGGNSPLHF.

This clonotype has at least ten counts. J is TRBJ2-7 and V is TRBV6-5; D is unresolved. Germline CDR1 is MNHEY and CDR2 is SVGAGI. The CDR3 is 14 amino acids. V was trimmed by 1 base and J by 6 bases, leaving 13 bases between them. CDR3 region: CASSYYGYPREQYF. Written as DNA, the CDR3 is TGTGCCAGCAGTTACTACGGGTACCCACGCGAGCAGTACTTC.

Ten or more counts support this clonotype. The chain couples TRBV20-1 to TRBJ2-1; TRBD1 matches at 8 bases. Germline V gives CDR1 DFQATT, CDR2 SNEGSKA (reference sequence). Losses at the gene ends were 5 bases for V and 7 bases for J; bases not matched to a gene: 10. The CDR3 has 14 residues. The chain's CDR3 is CSASQGAFWNEQFF. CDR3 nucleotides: TGCAGTGCTTCTCAGGGGGCTTTTTGGAATGAGCAGTTCTTC.

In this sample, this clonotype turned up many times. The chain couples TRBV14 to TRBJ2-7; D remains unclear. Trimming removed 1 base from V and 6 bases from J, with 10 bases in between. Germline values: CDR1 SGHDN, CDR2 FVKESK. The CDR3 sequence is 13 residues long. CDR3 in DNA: TGTGCCAGCAGCCAAGCTCGAAGAGGCGAGCAGTACTTC. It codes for CASSQARRGEQYF.

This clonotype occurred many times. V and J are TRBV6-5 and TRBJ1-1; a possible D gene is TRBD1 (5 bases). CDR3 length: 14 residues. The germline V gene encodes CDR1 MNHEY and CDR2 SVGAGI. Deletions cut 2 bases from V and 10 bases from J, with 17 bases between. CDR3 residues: CASSYTSRVIVAFF. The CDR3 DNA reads TGTGCCAGCAGTTACACCTCCAGGGTTATAGTAGCTTTCTTT.

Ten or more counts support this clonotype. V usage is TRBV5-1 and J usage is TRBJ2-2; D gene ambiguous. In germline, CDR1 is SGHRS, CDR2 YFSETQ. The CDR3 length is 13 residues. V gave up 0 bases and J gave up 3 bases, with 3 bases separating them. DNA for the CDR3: TGCGCCAGCAGCTTGGCGTACACCGGGGAGCTGTTTTTT. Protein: CASSLAYTGELFF.

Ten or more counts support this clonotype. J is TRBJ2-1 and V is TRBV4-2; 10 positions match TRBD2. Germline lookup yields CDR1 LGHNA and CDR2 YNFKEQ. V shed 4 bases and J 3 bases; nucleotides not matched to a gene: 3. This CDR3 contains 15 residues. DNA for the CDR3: TGTGCCAGCAGCCCGAGCGGGAGGGTCTACAATGAGCAGTTCTTC. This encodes CASSPSGRVYNEQFF.

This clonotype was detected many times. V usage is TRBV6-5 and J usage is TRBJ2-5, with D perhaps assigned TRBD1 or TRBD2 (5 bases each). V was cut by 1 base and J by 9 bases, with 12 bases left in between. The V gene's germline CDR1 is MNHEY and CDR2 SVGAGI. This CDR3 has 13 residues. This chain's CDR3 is CASSYYRDGPQYF. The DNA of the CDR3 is TGTGCCAGCAGTTACTACCGGGACGGGCCCCAGTACTTC.

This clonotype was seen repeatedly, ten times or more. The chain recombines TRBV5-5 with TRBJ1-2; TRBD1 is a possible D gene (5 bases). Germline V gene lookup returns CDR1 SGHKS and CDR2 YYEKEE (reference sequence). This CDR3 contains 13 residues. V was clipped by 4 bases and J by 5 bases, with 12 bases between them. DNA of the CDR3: TGTGCCAGCAGCCGGGACGGCTCGTATGGCTACACCTTC. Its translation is CASSRDGSYGYTF.

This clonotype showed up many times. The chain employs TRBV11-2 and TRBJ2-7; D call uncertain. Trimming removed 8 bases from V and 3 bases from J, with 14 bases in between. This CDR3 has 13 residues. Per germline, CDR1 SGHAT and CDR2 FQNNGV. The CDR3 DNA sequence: TGTGCCAGCCGGGTTCTCTGGGGCTACGAGCAGTACTTC. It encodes CASRVLWGYEQYF.

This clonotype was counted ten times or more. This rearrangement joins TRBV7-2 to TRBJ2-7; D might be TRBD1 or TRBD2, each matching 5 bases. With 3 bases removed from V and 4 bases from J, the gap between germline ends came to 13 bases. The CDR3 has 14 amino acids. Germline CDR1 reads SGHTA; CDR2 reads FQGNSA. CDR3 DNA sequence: TGTGCCAGCAGCTTTGGGACCAGGAGGTACGAGCAGTACTTC. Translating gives CASSFGTRRYEQYF.

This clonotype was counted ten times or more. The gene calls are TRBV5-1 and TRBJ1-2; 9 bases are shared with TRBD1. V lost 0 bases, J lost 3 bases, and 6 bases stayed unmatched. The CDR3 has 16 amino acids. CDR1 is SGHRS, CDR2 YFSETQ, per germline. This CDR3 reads CASSLEVGQGDYGYTF. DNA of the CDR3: TGCGCCAGCAGCTTGGAGGTGGGACAGGGTGACTATGGCTACACCTTC. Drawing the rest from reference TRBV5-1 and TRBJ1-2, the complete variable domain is KAGVTQTPRYLIKTRGQQVTLSCSPISGHRSVSWYQQTPGQGLQFLFEYFSETQRNKGNFPGRFSGRQFSNSRSEMNVSTLELGDSALYLCASSLEVGQGDYGYTFGSGTRLTVV.

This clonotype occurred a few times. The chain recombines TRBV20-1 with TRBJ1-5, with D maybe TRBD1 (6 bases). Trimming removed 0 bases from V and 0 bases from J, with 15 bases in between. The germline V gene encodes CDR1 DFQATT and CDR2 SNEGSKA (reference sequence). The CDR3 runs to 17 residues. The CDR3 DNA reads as TGCAGTGCTAGAGAGCCTTTTAGGACAGCTAGCAATCAGCCCCAGCATTTT. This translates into CSAREPFRTASNQPQHF.

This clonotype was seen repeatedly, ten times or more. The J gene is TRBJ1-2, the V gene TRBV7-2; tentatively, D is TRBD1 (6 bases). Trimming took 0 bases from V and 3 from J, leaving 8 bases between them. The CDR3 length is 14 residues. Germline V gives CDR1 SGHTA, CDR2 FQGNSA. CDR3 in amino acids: CASSLARGDYGYTF. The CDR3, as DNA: TGTGCCAGCAGCTTAGCCAGGGGAGACTATGGCTACACCTTC.

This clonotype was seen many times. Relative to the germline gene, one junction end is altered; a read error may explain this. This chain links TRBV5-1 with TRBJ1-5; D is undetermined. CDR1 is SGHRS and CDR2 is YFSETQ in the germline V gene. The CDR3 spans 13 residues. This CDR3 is CASSLAVNQPQHF. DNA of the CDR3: TGTGCCAGCAGCTTAGCCGTCAATCAGCCCCAGCATTTT. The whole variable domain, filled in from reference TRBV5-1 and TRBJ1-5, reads KAGVTQTPRYLIKTRGQQVTLSCSPISGHRSVSWYQQTPGQGLQFLFEYFSETQRNKGNFPGRFSGRQFSNSRSEMNVSTLELGDSALYLCASSLAVNQPQHFGDGTRLSIL.

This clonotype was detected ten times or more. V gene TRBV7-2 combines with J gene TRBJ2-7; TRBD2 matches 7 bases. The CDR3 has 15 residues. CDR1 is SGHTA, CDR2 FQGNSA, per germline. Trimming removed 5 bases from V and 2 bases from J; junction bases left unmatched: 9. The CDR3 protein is CASSRESSGAYEQYF. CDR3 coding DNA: TGTGCCAGCAGCCGTGAGAGCAGCGGGGCCTACGAGCAGTACTTC.

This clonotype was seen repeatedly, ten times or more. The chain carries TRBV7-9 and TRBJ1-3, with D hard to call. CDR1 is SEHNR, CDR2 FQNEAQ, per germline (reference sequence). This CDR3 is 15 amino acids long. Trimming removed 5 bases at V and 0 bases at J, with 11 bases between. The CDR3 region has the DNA TGTGCCAGCAGCGGACGACGGAACTCTGGAAACACCATATATTTT. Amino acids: CASSGRRNSGNTIYF.

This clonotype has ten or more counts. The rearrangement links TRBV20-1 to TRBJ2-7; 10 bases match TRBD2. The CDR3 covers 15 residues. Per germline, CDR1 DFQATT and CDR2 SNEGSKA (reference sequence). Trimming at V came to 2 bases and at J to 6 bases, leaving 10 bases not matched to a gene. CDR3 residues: CSARPSGLAGGEQYF. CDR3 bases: TGCAGTGCTAGACCCTCCGGCTTAGCGGGAGGCGAGCAGTACTTC.

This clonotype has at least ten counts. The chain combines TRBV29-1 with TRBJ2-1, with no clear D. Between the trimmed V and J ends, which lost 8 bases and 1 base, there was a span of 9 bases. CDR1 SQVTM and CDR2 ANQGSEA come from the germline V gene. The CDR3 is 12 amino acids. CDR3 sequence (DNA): TGCAGCAGCGAGTGGTCCTACAATGAGCAGTTCTTC. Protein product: CSSEWSYNEQFF.

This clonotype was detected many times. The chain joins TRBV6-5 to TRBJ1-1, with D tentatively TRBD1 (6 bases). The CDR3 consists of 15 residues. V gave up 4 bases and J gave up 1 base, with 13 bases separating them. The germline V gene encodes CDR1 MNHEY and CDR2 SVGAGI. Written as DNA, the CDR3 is TGTGCCAGCAGTTTCTTAGTGGGACAGAACACTGAAGCTTTCTTT. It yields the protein CASSFLVGQNTEAFF.

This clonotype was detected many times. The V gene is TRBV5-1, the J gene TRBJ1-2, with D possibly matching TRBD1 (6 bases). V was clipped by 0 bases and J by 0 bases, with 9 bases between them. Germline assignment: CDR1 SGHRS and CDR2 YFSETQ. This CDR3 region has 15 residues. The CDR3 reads CASSLVQGPNYGYTF. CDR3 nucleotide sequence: TGCGCCAGCAGCTTGGTACAGGGCCCTAACTATGGCTACACCTTC. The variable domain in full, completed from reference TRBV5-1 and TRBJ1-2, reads KAGVTQTPRYLIKTRGQQVTLSCSPISGHRSVSWYQQTPGQGLQFLFEYFSETQRNKGNFPGRFSGRQFSNSRSEMNVSTLELGDSALYLCASSLVQGPNYGYTFGSGTRLTVV.

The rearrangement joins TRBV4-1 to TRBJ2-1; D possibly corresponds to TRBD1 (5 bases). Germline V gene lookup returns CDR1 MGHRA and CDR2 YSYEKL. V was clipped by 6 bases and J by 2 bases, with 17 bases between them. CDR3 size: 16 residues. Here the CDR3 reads CASRPWGRAPYNEQFF. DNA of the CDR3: TGCGCCAGCAGGCCCTGGGGCCGGGCTCCCTACAATGAGCAGTTCTTC.

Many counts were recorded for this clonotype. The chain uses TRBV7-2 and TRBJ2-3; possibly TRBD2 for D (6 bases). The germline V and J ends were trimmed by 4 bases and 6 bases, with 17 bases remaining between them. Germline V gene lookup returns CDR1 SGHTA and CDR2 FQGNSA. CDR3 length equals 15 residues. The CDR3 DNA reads TGTGCCAGCAGCTCCTCGGGAGCTAGGGGTGATACGCAGTATTTT. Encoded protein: CASSSSGARGDTQYF.

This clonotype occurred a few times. CDR3 in amino acids: CASSPRTVLGANVLTF. CDR3 sequence (DNA): TGTGCCAGCAGCCCCAGGACAGTCCTAGGGGCCAACGTCCTGACTTTC. This chain uses TRBV11-2 with TRBJ2-6; possible D gene TRBD1, 6 bases. V lost 5 bases and J 4 bases, leaving 15 bases between the germline ends. CDR1 and CDR2 (germline): SGHAT, FQNNGV. CDR3 length: 16 residues.

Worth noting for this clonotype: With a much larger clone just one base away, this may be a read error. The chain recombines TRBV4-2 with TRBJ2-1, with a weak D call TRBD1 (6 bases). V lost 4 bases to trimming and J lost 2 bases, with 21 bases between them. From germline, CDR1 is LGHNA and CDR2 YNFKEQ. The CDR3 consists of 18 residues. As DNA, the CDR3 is TGTGCCAGCAGCCTCTGGACAGCACCACAGAGCACCTACAATGAGCAGTTCTTC. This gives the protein CASSLWTAPQSTYNEQFF.

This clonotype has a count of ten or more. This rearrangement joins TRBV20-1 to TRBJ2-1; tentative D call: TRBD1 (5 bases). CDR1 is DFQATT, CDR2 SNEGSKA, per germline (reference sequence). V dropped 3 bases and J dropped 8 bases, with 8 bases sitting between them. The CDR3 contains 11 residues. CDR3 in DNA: TGCAGTGCTAGCCAGGGCTATGAGCAGTTCTTC. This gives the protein CSASQGYEQFF.